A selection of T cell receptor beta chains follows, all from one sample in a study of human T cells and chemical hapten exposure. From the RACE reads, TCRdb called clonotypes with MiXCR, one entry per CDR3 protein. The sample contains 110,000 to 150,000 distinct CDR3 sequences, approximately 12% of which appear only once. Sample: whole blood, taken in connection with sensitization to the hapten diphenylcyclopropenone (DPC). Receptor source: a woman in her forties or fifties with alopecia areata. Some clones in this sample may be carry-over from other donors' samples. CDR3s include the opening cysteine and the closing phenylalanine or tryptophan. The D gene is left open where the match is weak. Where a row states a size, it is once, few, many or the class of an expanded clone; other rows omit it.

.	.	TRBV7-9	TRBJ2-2	TGTGCCAGCAGCCCGGGTGGCACCGGGGAGCTGTTTTTT	CASSPGGTGELFF
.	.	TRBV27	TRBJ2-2	TGTGCCAGCAGCCCCACCGGGACCCCGACCGGGGAGCTGTTTTTT	CASSPTGTPTGELFF
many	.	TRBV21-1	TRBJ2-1	TGTGCCAGCAGCTTTACGACCTGGGGCCAGTTCTTC	CASSFTTWGQFF
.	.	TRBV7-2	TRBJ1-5	TGTGCCAGCAGCTTAGCGCGGTCTGGGGGTCAGCCCCAGCATTTT	CASSLARSGGQPQHF
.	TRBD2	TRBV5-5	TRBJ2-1	TGTGCCAGCAGCTTGTTCTCTAGCGGAGCGAATGAGCAGTTCTTC	CASSLFSSGANEQFF
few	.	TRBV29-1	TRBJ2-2	TGCAGCGTTGACCTCACGAACACCGGGGAGCTGTTTTTT	CSVDLTNTGELFF
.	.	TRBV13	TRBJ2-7	TGTGCCAGCAGCTTCAGGGACGAGCAGTACTTC	CASSFRDEQYF
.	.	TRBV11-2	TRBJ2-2	TGTGCCAGCAGCGCGACGAACACCGGGGAGCTGTTTTTT	CASSATNTGELFF
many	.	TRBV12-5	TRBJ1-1	TGTGCTAGTGGGCCAGGACCGACGAACACTGAAGCTTTCTTT	CASGPGPTNTEAFF
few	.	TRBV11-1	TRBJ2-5	TGTGCCAGCAGCTTAGGCCCCGCACCTCAAGAGACCCAGTACTTC	CASSLGPAPQETQYF
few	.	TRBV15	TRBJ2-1	TGTGCCACCAGCAGAGTGGAGGGAAATGAGCAGTTCTTC	CATSRVEGNEQFF
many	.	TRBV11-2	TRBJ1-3	TGTGCCAGCAGCTTATCGGACAGCGCAAGAAACACCATATATTTT	CASSLSDSARNTIYF
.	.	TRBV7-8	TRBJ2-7	TGTGCCAGCAGCTCTTCCTGGCGGACCATATACGAGCAGTACTTC	CASSSSWRTIYEQYF
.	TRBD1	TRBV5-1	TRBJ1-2	TGCGCCAGCAGCTCGACCGGACAGGCAGGAGGGGTCTATGGCTACACCTTC	CASSSTGQAGGVYGYTF
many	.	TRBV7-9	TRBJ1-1	TGTGCCAGCAGCCTGGGCGGATCGGCTGAAGCTTTCTTT	CASSLGGSAEAFF
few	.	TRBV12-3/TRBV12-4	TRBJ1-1	TGTGCCAGCAGTTTCGGTGAGCCCATGAACACTGAAGCTTTCTTT	CASSFGEPMNTEAFF
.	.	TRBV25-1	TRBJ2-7	TGTGCCAGCGGCCTGGACTCCCCCAGCCCCGAGCAGTACTTC	CASGLDSPSPEQYF
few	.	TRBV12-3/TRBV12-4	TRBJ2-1	TGTGCCAGCAGTGACCTTGCCCTGCAGTTCTTC	CASSDLALQFF
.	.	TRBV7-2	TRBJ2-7	TGTGCCAGCAGCATCTTCTACGAGCAGTACTTC	CASSIFYEQYF
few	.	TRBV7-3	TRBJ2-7	TGTGCCAGCAGCTTCGACGGGAGCTCCTACGAGCAGTACTTC	CASSFDGSSYEQYF
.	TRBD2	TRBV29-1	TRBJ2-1	TGCAGCGTTGCCAATAGCGGGATTGAGCAGTTCTTC	CSVANSGIEQFF
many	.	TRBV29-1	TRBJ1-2	TGCAGCGTCCTGCCCCGAAGCTATGGCTACACCTTC	CSVLPRSYGYTF
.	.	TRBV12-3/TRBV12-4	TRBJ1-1	TGTGCCAGCAGTTTGGGAAACATGAACACTGAAGCTTTCTTT	CASSLGNMNTEAFF
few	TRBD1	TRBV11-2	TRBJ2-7	TGTGCCAGCAGCTCACAGGGGCGGGAGCAGTACTTC	CASSSQGREQYF
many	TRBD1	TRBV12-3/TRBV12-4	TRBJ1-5	TGTGCCAGCAGTCAACAGGGGCCAGGTCAGCCCCAGCATTTT	CASSQQGPGQPQHF
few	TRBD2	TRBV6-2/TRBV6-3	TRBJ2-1	TGTGCCAGCAGGGCCCCGGGGGTAGCGGGGTCTGAGCAGTTCTTC	CASRAPGVAGSEQFF
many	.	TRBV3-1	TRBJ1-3	TGTGCCAGCAGCCCAGTTGCCCAAGGAAACACCATATATTTT	CASSPVAQGNTIYF
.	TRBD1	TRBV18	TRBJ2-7	TGTGCCAGCTCATCGGGGACAGGGGGTCTAACGTACGAGCAGTACTTC	CASSSGTGGLTYEQYF
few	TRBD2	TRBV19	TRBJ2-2	TGTGCCAGTAGTATATTAGCGGGCGGGGAGCTGTTTTTT	CASSILAGGELFF
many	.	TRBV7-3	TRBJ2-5	TGTGCCAGCAGCGGGGGAGTAACGGAGACCCAGTACTTC	CASSGGVTETQYF
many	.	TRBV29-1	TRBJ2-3	TGCAGCGTTGGAGCGGCCACAGATACGCAGTATTTT	CSVGAATDTQYF
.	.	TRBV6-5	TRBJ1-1	TGTGCCAGCAGAGCCCCCAGGGATCGGAACACTGAAGCTTTCTTT	CASRAPRDRNTEAFF
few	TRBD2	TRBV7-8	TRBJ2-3	TGTGCCAGCAGCTCCCTCATAGCGGGAACAGATACGCAGTATTTT	CASSSLIAGTDTQYF
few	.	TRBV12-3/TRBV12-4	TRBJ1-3	TGTGCCAGCAAGTTAGGTTTCTCTGAAAACACCATATATTTT	CASKLGFSENTIYF
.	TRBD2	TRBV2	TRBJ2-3	TGTGCCAGCCCCACCGGGACTCGCAGCGGGACCACAAATACGCAGTATTTT	CASPTGTRSGTTNTQYF
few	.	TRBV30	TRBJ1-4	TGTGCCTGGAGCGACACAGGGCGCGGAGTTGAAAAACTGTTTTTT	CAWSDTGRGVEKLFF
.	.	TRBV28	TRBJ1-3	TGTGCCAGCGGTCGGGGCCGAAGTTCTGGAAACACCATATATTTT	CASGRGRSSGNTIYF
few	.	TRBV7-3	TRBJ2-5	TGTGCCAGCAGCCTAGATACGGAGACCCAGTACTTC	CASSLDTETQYF
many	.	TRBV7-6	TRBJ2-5	TGTGCCAGCACTACCAATGGAGCGCTGGCGGGAGAGACCCAGTACTTC	CASTTNGALAGETQYF
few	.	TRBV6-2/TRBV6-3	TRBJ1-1	TGTGCCAGCAGCGTCGACACTGAAGCTTTCTTT	CASSVDTEAFF
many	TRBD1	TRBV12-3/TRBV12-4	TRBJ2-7	TGTGCCAGCAGTTCCAGAAACGGACAGGGAACCATGACCTACGAGCAGTACTTC	CASSSRNGQGTMTYEQYF